This entry lists 26 T cell receptor beta chains sequenced from one sample in a study of blood T cell repertoires in COVID-19 (dated by TCRdb to 2020 to 2021). Library construction relied on the immunoSEQ multiplex PCR assay. TCRdb provides this immuneACCESS table in a form limited to in-frame rearrangements. Some clones are lacking; in checked studies, under half of them reflect an unresolved V gene, and why the rest are absent is not known. The sample table records around 250,000 clones; about 91% of these occur just once. About 3% of the sample lies in the top ten. The specimen sequenced was PBMCs or T cells enriched from blood (not recorded which). The receptors here all came from a man aged 35 to 55 who had been exposed to COVID-19.

The V and J genes are TRBV5-1 and TRBJ2-7; the match to TRBD2 covers 14 bases. V lost 1 base and J lost 7; bases outside the gene matches: 4. The V gene's germline CDR1 is SGHRS and CDR2 YFSETQ. The CDR3 extends over 15 amino acids. Here the CDR3 DNA reads TGCGCCAGCAGCTTGATGACTAGCGGGAGGGATGAGCAGTACTTC. Its translation: CASSLMTSGRDEQYF.

The rearrangement joins TRBV28 to TRBJ1-1; D is undetermined. The CDR3 is 12 residues long. Germline V CDR1 and CDR2: MDHEN, SYDVKM. The V gene lost 5 bases and the J gene lost 11 bases, with 15 bases spanning the gap. CDR3 sequence: CASSQPGAKAFF. CDR3 bases: TGTGCCAGCAGTCAGCCAGGCGCCAAGGCTTTCTTT.

This sequence joins TRBV5-4 and TRBJ1-3; 7 bases are shared with TRBD1. With V trimmed by 4 bases and J by 0 bases, 7 bases remained unmatched. The V gene's germline CDR1 is SGHNT and CDR2 YYREEE (reference sequence). This CDR3 spans 16 amino acids. CDR3 nucleotides: TGTGCCAGCAGCCACCGACAGGGCCCCTCTGGAAACACCATATATTTT. It yields the protein CASSHRQGPSGNTIYF.

The chain is built from TRBV7-9 and TRBJ2-2; 7 nucleotides match TRBD2. Germline CDR1 is SEHNR and CDR2 is FQNEAQ (reference sequence). This CDR3 is built from 16 residues. V was pared by 5 bases and J by 6 bases, with 12 bases of the junction left unmatched. CDR3: CASSPWDYQRPGELFF. The CDR3 DNA sequence: TGTGCCAGCAGCCCCTGGGACTACCAGAGGCCCGGGGAGCTGTTTTTT.

The rearrangement links TRBV6-5 to TRBJ2-3; a possible D gene is TRBD2 (6 bases). This CDR3 region has 12 residues. Germline V CDR1 and CDR2: MNHEY, SVGAGI. The V gene lost 7 bases and the J gene lost 1 base, with 6 bases spanning the gap. The CDR3 DNA reads TGTGCCAGCAAGCGGGGCACAGATACGCAGTATTTT. Translated: CASKRGTDTQYF.

The gene calls are TRBV9 and TRBJ2-7; 7 bases match TRBD1. CDR3 length: 15 amino acids. Unmatched junction bases numbered 13, after V lost 5 bases and J lost 5 bases. Germline V gene sequence: CDR1 SGDLS, CDR2 YYNGEE. The CDR3 DNA is TGTGCCAGCAGTTTAGAGGCAGGGGGTTCCCACGAGCAGTACTTC. Translated, it gives CASSLEAGGSHEQYF.

The chain recombines TRBV29-1 with TRBJ1-2, with 7 bases fitting TRBD1. CDR3 length: 15 residues. Unmatched junction bases numbered 11, after V lost 6 bases and J lost 1 base. Germline-derived CDR1 and CDR2 are SQVTM and ANQGSEA. The chain's CDR3 is CSVRPRDSYNYGYTF. CDR3 DNA: TGCAGCGTCCGCCCCCGGGACAGCTATAACTATGGCTACACCTTC.

The chain carries TRBV6-1 and TRBJ1-1; weak D call: TRBD1 (5 bases). Germline V gives CDR1 MNHNS, CDR2 SASEGT. V was trimmed by 1 base and J by 3 bases, leaving 21 bases between them. The CDR3 consists of 18 residues. The CDR3 reads CASSEVAYFGGGDTEAFF. Here the CDR3 DNA reads TGTGCCAGCAGTGAAGTTGCCTACTTCGGCGGGGGTGACACTGAAGCTTTCTTT.

There are a few counts of this clone. The V gene is TRBV7-9, the J gene TRBJ2-3; TRBD2 agrees at 12 bases. J gave up 1 base and V 3 bases, and 8 bases lay outside the gene matches. Per the germline V gene, CDR1 is SEHNR and CDR2 is FQNEAQ (reference sequence). The CDR3 has 18 residues. The CDR3 sequence is CASSFPSGRADGTDTQYF. The CDR3 DNA reads as TGTGCCAGCAGCTTCCCTAGCGGGAGGGCCGATGGCACAGATACGCAGTATTTT.

The chain has TRBV24-1 and TRBJ2-3; D uncertain. The CDR3 has 17 amino acids. V lost 4 bases and J 0 bases, leaving 16 bases between the germline ends. Germline CDR1 reads KGHDR; CDR2 reads SFDVKD. DNA of the CDR3: TGTGCCACCAGTGACAAAACTAAACCTACTAGCACAGATACGCAGTATTTT. Translation gives CATSDKTKPTSTDTQYF.

As DNA, the CDR3 is TGTGCCACCAAACTAGCGGGAGGTTACACCGGGGAGCTGTTTTTT. Amino acid sequence: CATKLAGGYTGELFF. The chain combines TRBV10-3 with TRBJ2-2; TRBD2 matches at 12 bases. The CDR3 length is 15 residues. Germline CDR1 and CDR2: ENHRY and SYGVKD. The trim removed 10 bases at V and 3 bases at J, leaving 6 bases unmatched.

The chain carries TRBV28 and TRBJ2-7, with D maybe TRBD2 (7 bases). V was shortened by 2 bases and J by 0 bases, with 14 bases between the two germline ends. The germline V gene encodes CDR1 MDHEN and CDR2 SYDVKM. The CDR3 sequence is 16 residues long. The CDR3 nucleotides are TGTGCCAGCAGTTTAATTAGAAGGGGGGGCTCCTACGAGCAGTACTTC. Residues: CASSLIRRGGSYEQYF.

J is TRBJ1-4 and V is TRBV5-6, with D maybe TRBD1 (6 bases). The CDR3 totals 15 residues. Germline assignment: CDR1 SGHDT and CDR2 YYEEEE. V lost 3 bases, J lost 8 bases, and 17 bases lay in between. The CDR3: CASSSSQGIGEKLFF. CDR3 in DNA: TGTGCCAGCAGCTCCTCACAGGGAATAGGGGAAAAACTGTTTTTT.

This clone was detected a few times. The chain carries TRBV21-1 and TRBJ2-1; the table's D call, TRBD2, has no DNA check behind it. TRBV21-1 is reported as a pseudogene. There are 15 residues in the CDR3. The CDR3 nucleotides read TGTGCCAGCAACCAAAGGACTAGCGGAAACAATGAGCAGTTCTTC. Residues: CASNQRTSGNNEQFF.

This chain links TRBV2 with TRBJ2-7; TRBD1 matches 9 bases. This CDR3 spans 14 amino acids. V lost 4 bases and J lost 3; bases outside the gene matches: 4. The V gene's germline CDR1 is SNHLY and CDR2 FYNNEI. The chain's CDR3 is CASSGQGGLYEQYF. DNA for the CDR3: TGTGCCAGCAGTGGACAGGGGGGACTCTACGAGCAGTACTTC.

This chain uses TRBV30 with TRBJ1-1; D gene uncertain. Germline CDR1 is GTSNPN and CDR2 is SVGIG (reference sequence). CDR3 length: 13 residues. Between the trimmed V and J ends, which lost 0 bases and 3 bases, there was a span of 8 bases. For the CDR3, the DNA is TGTGCCTGGAGTGTCATCAACTACACTGAAGCTTTCTTT. This encodes CAWSVINYTEAFF.

This chain connects TRBV11-2 to TRBJ1-6; D unresolved. CDR3 size: 14 residues. Germline V lookup: CDR1 SGHAT, CDR2 FQNNGV. Trimming took off 5 bases at V and 10 bases at J, with 15 bases between the two ends. The CDR3: CASSAVGVSSPLHF. CDR3 in DNA: TGTGCCAGCAGCGCCGTCGGGGTTAGCTCACCCCTCCACTTT.

As for this clone: Other DNA sequences from this sample encode an identical CDR3 as well. The J gene is TRBJ1-1, the V gene TRBV5-6; 8 bases match TRBD1. CDR3 size: 14 residues. J gave up 5 bases and V 0 bases, and 3 bases lay outside the gene matches. In germline, CDR1 is SGHDT, CDR2 YYEEEE. The CDR3 is CASSLGQGLTEAFF. In nucleotides, the CDR3 is TGTGCCAGCAGCTTGGGACAGGGGCTTACTGAAGCTTTCTTT.

This clone was observed a single time. The chain has TRBV24-1 and TRBJ2-5; 7 positions match TRBD2. V lost 5 bases and J lost 4; bases outside the gene matches: 3. This CDR3 has 13 residues. The germline V gene encodes CDR1 KGHDR and CDR2 SFDVKD. The CDR3 here is CATSVGGGETQYF. The CDR3 DNA is TGTGCCACCAGTGTTGGGGGGGGAGAGACCCAGTACTTC.

The CDR3 sequence: CASRVGASNQPQHF. The CDR3 DNA follows: TGCGCCAGCAGAGTAGGGGCTAGCAATCAGCCCCAGCATTTT. The chain links TRBV10-2 to TRBJ1-5; D is possibly TRBD1 (5 bases). Germline lookup yields CDR1 WSHSY and CDR2 SAAADI. V lost 6 bases to trimming and J lost 0 bases, with 9 bases between them. CDR3 length equals 14 residues.

This sequence joins TRBV5-1 and TRBJ1-6, with D possibly TRBD1 on 5 matching bases. CDR1 is SGHRS and CDR2 is YFSETQ in the germline V gene. The ends were cut back, 1 base at V and 8 bases at J, with 13 bases in the middle. The CDR3 is 15 residues long. The CDR3 sequence is CASSLLREGDSPLHF. CDR3 coding DNA: TGCGCCAGCAGCTTGCTCAGGGAGGGAGATTCACCCCTCCACTTT.

The V and J genes are TRBV30 and TRBJ2-1; TRBD1 matches at 8 bases. Germline CDR1 GTSNPN, CDR2 SVGIG (reference sequence). Trimming cost V 1 base and J 8 bases; bases outside gene matches: 7. The CDR3 length is 14 residues. The CDR3 bases are TGTGCCTGGAGTGACGGCAGGGGGCGCGATGAGCAGTTCTTC. It specifies CAWSDGRGRDEQFF.

The chain couples TRBV3-1 (or the pseudogene TRBV3-2) to TRBJ2-7, with 9 bases lining up with TRBD1. The germline V gene has CDR1 LGHDT and CDR2 YNNKEL (reference sequence). The V gene end was trimmed by 6 bases and the J gene end by 0 bases; junction bases not matched to a gene: 3. The CDR3 totals 14 residues. DNA for the CDR3: TGTGCCAGCAGAGGGACAGGGAGCTCCTACGAGCAGTACTTC. Translating gives CASRGTGSSYEQYF.

This clone was seen only once. The chain uses TRBV5-1 and TRBJ1-4; 8 bases are shared with TRBD1. Trimming took 3 bases from V and 0 from J; bases not matched to a gene: 1. Germline V gives CDR1 SGHRS, CDR2 YFSETQ. The CDR3 contains 15 residues. The CDR3 DNA reads as TGCGCCAGCAGCTCAGGGGGCTCAACTAATGAAAAACTGTTTTTT. It is translated as CASSSGGSTNEKLFF.

This clone appeared once. The chain is built from TRBV28 and TRBJ1-5; D call uncertain. This CDR3 is 15 amino acids long. Germline V gives CDR1 MDHEN, CDR2 SYDVKM. V was trimmed by 1 base and J by 0 bases, leaving 7 bases between them. CDR3 residues: CASSLSVYSNQPQHF. CDR3 coding DNA: TGTGCCAGCAGTTTATCCGTTTATAGCAATCAGCCCCAGCATTTT. The variable domain in full, with the rest retrieved from reference TRBV28 and TRBJ1-5, is DVKVTQSSRYLVKRTGEKVFLECVQDMDHENMFWYRQDPGLGLRLIYFSYDVKMKEKGDIPEGYSVSREKKERFSLILESASTNQTSMYLCASSLSVYSNQPQHFGDGTRLSIL.

The chain employs TRBV28 and TRBJ1-5; 7 nucleotides agree with TRBD1. The V segment lost 5 bases and the J segment 6 bases; nucleotides outside the gene matches: 7. This CDR3 is 14 amino acids long. CDR1 is MDHEN and CDR2 is SYDVKM in the germline V gene. DNA for the CDR3: TGTGCCAGCAGTGCCGCAGGGGGTACTCAGCCCCAGCATTTT. Its translation: CASSAAGGTQPQHF.